These 18 T cell receptor beta chains share one sample of origin, sequenced in a study of T cells in Graves' hyperthyroidism and ophthalmopathy. TCR beta CDR3 sequences were amplified from RNA transcripts. When the TCR CDR3 underwent first-round RT-PCR, the HTBI primer set was used. In TCRdb, the multiplex PCR reads were re-called with MiXCR into one record per CDR3 protein. Of hundreds of thousands of distinct CDR3 sequences in the sample, about 15% were seen once. The sequencing sample was made of blood. The receptors shown here come from a woman aged 25-40 years with Graves' hyperthyroidism.

The chain carries TRBV3-1 and TRBJ2-1; 10 positions match TRBD2. J lost 8 bases, V lost 0 bases, and 4 bases had no gene match. CDR3 length equals 15 residues. The germline CDR1 and CDR2 sequences are LGHDT and YNNKEL (reference sequence). CDR3 in amino acids: CASSQEGTSDDEQFF. In DNA, the CDR3 is TGTGCCAGCAGCCAAGAAGGGACTAGCGACGATGAGCAGTTCTTC.

The chain carries TRBV24-1 and TRBJ2-1; TRBD1 agrees at 10 bases. CDR3 length: 16 amino acids. The V gene end was trimmed by 2 bases and the J gene end by 5 bases; junction bases not matched to a gene: 5. Looked up from germline, CDR1 is KGHDR and CDR2 is SFDVKD. CDR3 protein: CATSDSGTGVNNEQFF. CDR3 DNA: TGTGCCACCAGTGATTCCGGGACAGGGGTGAACAATGAGCAGTTCTTC.

The chain couples TRBV20-1 to TRBJ2-5, with D tentatively TRBD1 (5 bases). CDR3 length: 15 amino acids. V lost 3 bases, J lost 1 base, and 15 bases lay in between. CDR1 is DFQATT and CDR2 is SNEGSKA in the germline V gene (reference sequence). The CDR3 coding sequence is TGCAGTGCTAGTCCCGGACACTCTAGCCAAGAGACCCAGTACTTC. Its protein is CSASPGHSSQETQYF.

The CDR3 DNA sequence: TGTGCCAGCAGCCACCCCACGTACAGCGGAAATAGTTCCTACAATGAGCAGTTCTTC. It encodes CASSHPTYSGNSSYNEQFF. The chain has TRBV28 and TRBJ2-1, with TRBD2 as a possible D gene (5 bases). The CDR3 runs to 19 residues. In germline, CDR1 is MDHEN, CDR2 SYDVKM. Trimming took 6 bases from V and 1 from J, leaving 25 bases between them. The full variable domain, rest sourced from reference TRBV28 and TRBJ2-1, is DVKVTQSSRYLVKRTGEKVFLECVQDMDHENMFWYRQDPGLGLRLIYFSYDVKMKEKGDIPEGYSVSREKKERFSLILESASTNQTSMYLCASSHPTYSGNSSYNEQFFGPGTRLTVL.

J is TRBJ2-1 and V is TRBV5-4; D possibly corresponds to TRBD1 (5 bases). The CDR3 loop spans 14 amino acids. The germline V gene encodes CDR1 SGHNT and CDR2 YYREEE (reference sequence). V was clipped by 0 bases and J by 9 bases, with 13 bases between them. For the CDR3, the DNA is TGTGCCAGCAGCTTGGGGGGCGGCCTGGGTGAGCAGTTCTTC. Its protein is CASSLGGGLGEQFF.

The chain employs TRBV13 and TRBJ2-3; D ambiguous. Trimming left V 2 bases short and J 0 bases short, with 15 bases between. Per germline, CDR1 PRHDT and CDR2 FYEKMQ (reference sequence). This CDR3 is built from 17 residues. In DNA, the CDR3 is TGTGCCAGCAGCTTACGGGCTAACCCTACTAGCACAGATACGCAGTATTTT. Its protein product is CASSLRANPTSTDTQYF.

CDR3 DNA sequence: TGCAGCACCATTGAGACACGGACCTATGGCTACACCTTC. It yields the protein CSTIETRTYGYTF. The genes are TRBV29-1 and TRBJ1-2; D unresolved. V gave up 8 bases and J gave up 4 bases, with 17 bases separating them. CDR3 length: 13 residues. The germline gives CDR1 SQVTM, CDR2 ANQGSEA.

V gene TRBV7-9 combines with J gene TRBJ2-5; 14 nucleotides agree with TRBD2. This CDR3 is built from 18 residues. Germline V gives CDR1 SEHNR, CDR2 FQNEAQ (reference sequence). Losses at the gene ends were 5 bases for V and 4 bases for J; bases not matched to a gene: 12. This CDR3 is CASSQRAMGLAGVETQYF. The CDR3 coding sequence is TGTGCCAGCAGCCAGAGGGCCATGGGACTAGCGGGAGTAGAGACCCAGTACTTC.

This clonotype has a count of ten or more. This sequence joins TRBV14 and TRBJ2-7; 11 nucleotides align to TRBD2. J gave up 1 base and V 4 bases, and 0 bases lay outside the gene matches. Germline assignment: CDR1 SGHDN and CDR2 FVKESK. This CDR3 spans 14 amino acids. The CDR3 sequence: CASSRTSGSYEQYF. CDR3 nucleotides: TGTGCCAGCAGCCGGACTAGCGGGTCCTACGAGCAGTACTTC.

Many counts were recorded for this clonotype. The chain has TRBV28 and TRBJ1-5, with D unresolved. The germline CDR1 and CDR2 sequences are MDHEN and SYDVKM. This CDR3 has 12 amino acids. V was trimmed by 6 bases and J by 8 bases, leaving 11 bases between them. The CDR3 DNA reads as TGTGCCAGCAGGTCCGCTGGGAAGCCCCAGCATTTT. The encoded protein is CASRSAGKPQHF.

This clonotype was seen repeatedly, ten times or more. The V gene is TRBV28, the J gene TRBJ1-1; D is ambiguous. V was cut by 2 bases and J by 4 bases, with 5 bases left in between. CDR1 is MDHEN and CDR2 is SYDVKM in the germline V gene. CDR3 length: 12 amino acids. CDR3 DNA sequence: TGTGCCAGCAGTTTAGGTCTCACTGAAGCTTTCTTT. It specifies CASSLGLTEAFF. Full variable domain (rest looked up from reference TRBV28 and TRBJ1-1): DVKVTQSSRYLVKRTGEKVFLECVQDMDHENMFWYRQDPGLGLRLIYFSYDVKMKEKGDIPEGYSVSREKKERFSLILESASTNQTSMYLCASSLGLTEAFFGQGTRLTVV.

This clonotype was observed many times. The chain uses TRBV6-2 or TRBV6-3 and TRBJ2-1, with 7 bases that match TRBD2. The CDR3 runs 18 residues. V shed 5 bases and J 0 bases; nucleotides not matched to a gene: 13. CDR1 MNHEY and CDR2 SVGEGT come from the germline V gene. CDR3 in amino acids: CASSQTSGGSSSYNEQFF. The CDR3 region has the DNA TGTGCCAGCAGTCAAACTTCGGGAGGTTCAAGCTCCTACAATGAGCAGTTCTTC.

Ten or more counts support this clonotype. V gene TRBV6-1 combines with J gene TRBJ1-1; D is perhaps TRBD1 (5 bases). Germline assignment: CDR1 MNHNS and CDR2 SASEGT. The CDR3 spans 11 residues. The ends were cut back, 5 bases at V and 10 bases at J, with 11 bases in the middle. The CDR3 here is CASSRGGLAFF. CDR3 DNA sequence: TGTGCCAGCAGTCGCGGGGGTTTAGCTTTCTTT.

The chain employs TRBV25-1 and TRBJ1-5; tentative D call: TRBD1 (5 bases). CDR3 size: 14 residues. Germline-derived CDR1 and CDR2 are MGHDK and SYGVNS. Deletions cut 3 bases from V and 7 bases from J, with 13 bases between. The CDR3 reads CASSEGLGGQPQHF. CDR3 sequence (DNA): TGTGCCAGCAGTGAGGGGCTCGGAGGGCAGCCCCAGCATTTT.

The rearrangement joins TRBV4-1 to TRBJ2-3; D not certain. Germline loops: CDR1 MGHRA, CDR2 YSYEKL. V lost 0 bases and J 1 base, leaving 11 bases between the germline ends. CDR3 length: 16 amino acids. The CDR3 region has the DNA TGCGCCAGCAGCCAAGATGGTGGCAGAGGCACAGATACGCAGTATTTT. It is translated as CASSQDGGRGTDTQYF.

This chain links TRBV20-1 with TRBJ2-1; tentatively, D is TRBD2 (6 bases). CDR1 DFQATT and CDR2 SNEGSKA come from the germline V gene (reference sequence). V was trimmed by 6 bases and J by 7 bases, leaving 22 bases between them. This CDR3 region has 15 residues. CDR3 coding DNA: TGCAGTGCCCCCGGAACGCTAGCGACGCGGAATGAGCAGTTCTTC. Protein product: CSAPGTLATRNEQFF.

This clonotype showed up just a few times. The genes are TRBV20-1 and TRBJ2-7; D is possibly TRBD1 (5 bases). Germline CDR1 is DFQATT and CDR2 is SNEGSKA (reference sequence). The CDR3 is 13 amino acids. The V and J ends lost 5 bases and 6 bases respectively, with 17 bases between them. The CDR3 reads CSAVVRQSSEQYF. The CDR3 coding sequence is TGCAGTGCTGTGGTTCGACAGTCCAGCGAGCAGTACTTC.

This clonotype was counted ten times or more. V is TRBV20-1 and J is TRBJ2-7; 14 nucleotides agree with TRBD2. V was pared by 7 bases and J by 8 bases, with 13 bases of the junction left unmatched. In germline, CDR1 is DFQATT, CDR2 SNEGSKA (reference sequence). CDR3 length equals 15 residues. This chain's CDR3 is CSGTGTSGSSSQQYF. The DNA for the CDR3 is TGCAGTGGCACCGGGACTAGCGGGAGTTCTAGCCAGCAGTACTTC.